The 21 T cell receptor beta chains presented below share a single source sample, sequenced in a study of beta chain features in type 1 diabetes. Since all of the isolated RNA was reverse transcribed, expressed TCRB transcripts were what got sequenced. This table comes from immunoSEQ multiplex PCR, and its TCRdb copy is limited to in-frame clones, with some not included. The sample comprises just over 450,000 clones, approximately 28% of which are singletons, and about 0.065% rests with the top ten. Sequencing was carried out using naive CD4+ T cells from blood. Receptors were obtained from a man aged 18 to 29 in good health.

V gene TRBV9 combines with J gene TRBJ1-1, with D maybe TRBD1 (5 bases). Per germline, CDR1 SGDLS and CDR2 YYNGEE. The CDR3 is 12 amino acids. V lost 0 bases and J lost 8, with 8 bases in between. The CDR3 reads CASSVERGEAFF. DNA of the CDR3: TGTGCCAGCAGCGTAGAAAGGGGAGAAGCTTTCTTT.

With regard to this clone: The same CDR3 arises from other DNA sequences in this sample as well. The rearrangement uses TRBV5-1 and TRBJ2-5; D is undetermined. The CDR3 runs to 14 residues. The V gene lost 1 base and the J gene lost 5 bases, with 12 bases spanning the gap. Germline assignment: CDR1 SGHRS and CDR2 YFSETQ. The CDR3: CASSLIGGTETQYF. CDR3 DNA sequence: TGCGCCAGCAGCTTGATCGGCGGTACGGAGACCCAGTACTTC.

This sequence joins TRBV7-6 and TRBJ2-1; tentatively, D is TRBD1 (5 bases). CDR3 length: 13 amino acids. Germline CDR1 and CDR2: SGHVS and FNYEAQ. Trimming left V 5 bases short and J 5 bases short, with 10 bases between. For the CDR3, the DNA is TGTGCCAGCAGCCGGACACTTGACAATGAGCAGTTCTTC. Translation gives CASSRTLDNEQFF. Combining the CDR3 with reference TRBV7-6 and TRBJ2-1 gives the whole variable domain GAGVSQSPRYKVTKRGQDVALRCDPISGHVSLYWYRQALGQGPEFLTYFNYEAQQDKSGLPNDRFSAERPEGSISTLTIQRTEQRDSAMYRCASSRTLDNEQFFGPGTRLTVL.

The J gene is TRBJ1-1, the V gene TRBV7-3; possible D gene TRBD1, 6 bases. CDR3 length: 14 amino acids. V lost 5 bases, J lost 3 bases, and 13 bases lay in between. The V gene's germline CDR1 is SGHTA and CDR2 FQGTGA. The CDR3 is CASSLTGPDTEAFF. As DNA, the CDR3 is TGTGCCAGCAGCCTCACAGGGCCCGACACTGAAGCTTTCTTT.

The chain carries TRBV19 and TRBJ2-7, with a possible D match to TRBD1 (5 bases). CDR1 is LNHDA, CDR2 SQIVND, per germline (reference sequence). The CDR3 is 15 amino acids. The V gene lost 1 base and the J gene lost 4 bases, with 14 bases spanning the gap. The CDR3: CASSIGSGNGYEQYF. CDR3 sequence (DNA): TGTGCCAGTAGTATAGGATCAGGGAACGGGTACGAGCAGTACTTC.

This clone turned up a few times. CDR3 nucleotides: TGTGCCTGGAGGGCCCTGGCCCGTTACGAGCAGTACTTC. It specifies CAWRALARYEQYF. The J gene is TRBJ2-7, the V gene TRBV30; D uncertain. Trimming took 3 bases from V and 4 from J, leaving 13 bases between them. This CDR3 spans 13 amino acids. From germline, CDR1 is GTSNPN and CDR2 SVGIG (reference sequence). Together with reference TRBV30 and TRBJ2-7, the CDR3 gives the full variable domain: SQTIHQWPATLVQPVGSPLSLECTVEGTSNPNLYWYRQAAGRGLQLLFYSVGIGQISSEVPQNLSASRPQDRQFILSSKKLLLSDSGFYLCAWRALARYEQYFGPGTRLTVT.

The chain joins TRBV10-3 to TRBJ2-5, with 7 bases matching TRBD2. V was clipped by 6 bases and J by 1 base; unmatched bases: 2. This CDR3 spans 13 amino acids. The germline CDR1 and CDR2 sequences are ENHRY and SYGVKD. CDR3 nucleotide sequence: TGTGCCATCAGGACTAGCACCCAAGAGACCCAGTACTTC. Protein sequence: CAIRTSTQETQYF.

J is TRBJ1-5 and V is TRBV29-1; D gene uncertain. The CDR3 runs to 14 residues. V was pared by 6 bases and J by 2 bases, with 14 bases between. Germline V CDR1 and CDR2: SQVTM, ANQGSEA. CDR3 nucleotide sequence: TGCAGCGTGGCCCATGGGGTCGGCAATCAGCCCCAGCATTTT. Translation gives CSVAHGVGNQPQHF. Full variable domain (remainder filled in from reference TRBV29-1 and TRBJ1-5): SAVISQKPSRDICQRGTSLTIQCQVDSQVTMMFWYRQQPGQSLTLIATANQGSEATYESGFVIDKFPISRPNLTFSTLTVSNMSPEDSSIYLCSVAHGVGNQPQHFGDGTRLSIL.

Only a few counts were recorded for this clone. The J gene is TRBJ2-1, the V gene TRBV18; 7 bases line up with TRBD1. The CDR3 has 12 amino acids. Germline lookup yields CDR1 KGHSH and CDR2 LQKENI. Losses at the gene ends were 4 bases for V and 9 bases for J; bases not matched to a gene: 3. This CDR3 is CASSQQGTEQFF. CDR3 coding DNA: TGTGCCAGCTCACAACAGGGGACTGAGCAGTTCTTC.

This clone was seen only a few times. The gene calls are TRBV7-9 and TRBJ2-5; D is uncertain. The germline V gene has CDR1 SEHNR and CDR2 FQNEAQ (reference sequence). V lost 2 bases and J 1 base, leaving 11 bases between the germline ends. This CDR3 contains 15 residues. The CDR3 region has the DNA TGTGCCAGCAGCTTAAATCCCCTAGTCCAAGAGACCCAGTACTTC. Its translation is CASSLNPLVQETQYF.

CDR3 nucleotide sequence: TGTGCCTGGAGTGTATTCAGTACGGGGGGCAGCAATCAGCCCCAGCATTTT. Translation gives CAWSVFSTGGSNQPQHF. The chain is built from TRBV30 and TRBJ1-5; a possible D gene is TRBD1 (6 bases). The V end was cut by 0 bases, the J end by 1 base, with 16 bases between. Germline V gene sequence: CDR1 GTSNPN, CDR2 SVGIG (reference sequence). This CDR3 has 17 residues.

The chain joins TRBV29-1 to TRBJ2-2; TRBD2 matches at 12 bases. Trimming removed 7 bases from V and 0 bases from J; junction bases left unmatched: 9. Per germline, CDR1 SQVTM and CDR2 ANQGSEA. The CDR3 is 17 amino acids. The CDR3 region is CSAALAGGNANTGELFF. The CDR3 bases are TGCAGCGCCGCCCTAGCGGGAGGGAACGCGAACACCGGGGAGCTGTTTTTT.

Comment on this clone: Germline is not matched at one junction end, which may reflect a read error. The V call is TRBV5-1, the J call TRBJ2-6, with 11 bases aligning to TRBD1. The CDR3 runs to 14 residues. CDR1 and CDR2 (germline): SGHRS, YFSETQ. The CDR3 spells CASSLEPSGTGGAF. The CDR3 nucleotides are TGCGCCAGCAGCTTGGAACCCTCCGGGACAGGGGGTGCTTTC.

This clone appeared a few times. The chain links TRBV7-2 to TRBJ2-5, with D possibly matching TRBD2 (5 bases). The CDR3 is made up of 16 amino acids. Per germline, CDR1 SGHTA and CDR2 FQGNSA. Trimming left V 2 bases short and J 2 bases short, with 15 bases between. The CDR3 bases are TGTGCCAGCAGCTTACGTACCGGGATTGGGCAAGAGACCCAGTACTTC. This sequence encodes CASSLRTGIGQETQYF.

J is TRBJ2-2 and V is TRBV25-1, with 8 bases matching TRBD1. V gave up 9 bases and J gave up 1 base; unmatched junction bases: 4. The CDR3 has 14 residues. Germline loops: CDR1 MGHDK, CDR2 SYGVNS. The CDR3 region has the DNA TGTGCCAGTACGGACAGGGAGAACACCGGGGAGCTGTTTTTT. Translation gives CASTDRENTGELFF.

The chain recombines TRBV29-1 with TRBJ2-1, with a possible D match to TRBD2 (5 bases). The length of the CDR3 is 14 residues. CDR1 is SQVTM, CDR2 ANQGSEA, per germline. The germline V and J ends were trimmed by 5 bases and 0 bases, with 11 bases remaining between them. CDR3 coding DNA: TGCAGCGTTCATGACCGGGGCTCCTACAATGAGCAGTTCTTC. Its protein product is CSVHDRGSYNEQFF.

This clone has only a few counts. The chain couples TRBV2 to TRBJ2-5; D not certain. Germline CDR1 reads SNHLY; CDR2 reads FYNNEI. CDR3 size: 12 residues. V was shortened by 2 bases and J by 6 bases, with 7 bases between the two germline ends. The CDR3 protein is CASSEHTQTQYF. CDR3 coding DNA: TGTGCCAGCAGTGAACATACGCAGACCCAGTACTTC.

V and J are TRBV30 and TRBJ1-1; D is perhaps TRBD1 (5 bases). Germline-derived CDR1 and CDR2 are GTSNPN and SVGIG (reference sequence). With 4 bases removed from V and 1 base from J, the gap between germline ends came to 10 bases. This CDR3 spans 13 amino acids. CDR3 sequence: CAWTQTGNTEAFF. DNA for the CDR3: TGTGCCTGGACCCAAACAGGGAACACTGAAGCTTTCTTT.

This clone was observed a few times. This chain connects TRBV5-1 to TRBJ2-1; TRBD2 might be the D (6 bases). The V end was cut by 0 bases, the J end by 15 bases, with 10 bases between. The germline V gene encodes CDR1 SGHRS and CDR2 YFSETQ. The CDR3 consists of 11 residues. Here the CDR3 DNA reads TGCGCCAGCAGCTTGGGGCAGGAGGGGTTCTTC. It specifies CASSLGQEGFF.

This clone was detected only a few times. The CDR3 loop is CASSPRTGDEQYF. The DNA for the CDR3 is TGTGCCAGCAGCCCCCGGACAGGGGACGAGCAGTACTTC. V is TRBV7-2 and J is TRBJ2-7, with 9 bases aligning to TRBD1. V lost 5 bases to trimming and J lost 5 bases; unmatched junction nucleotides: 4. This CDR3 is built from 13 residues. Germline V gives CDR1 SGHTA, CDR2 FQGNSA.

The V gene is TRBV30, the J gene TRBJ2-3, with 7 bases matching TRBD1. The CDR3 is 13 amino acids. V was pared by 4 bases and J by 6 bases, with 7 bases of the junction left unmatched. Germline CDR1 and CDR2: GTSNPN and SVGIG (reference sequence). The CDR3 loop reads CAWILTGSDTQYF. The CDR3 nucleotides are TGTGCCTGGATTCTGACAGGGTCGGATACGCAGTATTTT. Drawing the rest from reference TRBV30 and TRBJ2-3, the complete variable domain is SQTIHQWPATLVQPVGSPLSLECTVEGTSNPNLYWYRQAAGRGLQLLFYSVGIGQISSEVPQNLSASRPQDRQFILSSKKLLLSDSGFYLCAWILTGSDTQYFGPGTRLTVL.